This T cell receptor beta chain is from a study of Ad26.COV2.S vaccination and SARS-CoV-2 variants. Overall study: Within the COV1001 Ad26.COV2.S trial arm, the donor was enrolled. Into the muscle, Ad26.COV2.S was dosed once or twice, 56 days apart.

Sequencing was performed with immunoSEQ multiplex PCR; in TCRdb, only in-frame clones are kept and a portion is missing. The table shows fewer than 300,000 clones, with around 87% occurring only once. A remark on this clone: Antigen unknown. This sample includes further DNA sequences coding for the same CDR3.

Study findings and constraints: Post-vaccination spike-specific CD8+ and CD4+ T cell responses reportedly had substantial breadth.

V lost 0 bases, J lost 7 bases, and 5 bases lay in between. The CDR3 has 12 residues. The germline gives CDR1 SGHRS, CDR2 YFSETQ. Noted treatment: approximately 18 received Ad26.COV2.S at low or high dose, single or two shots; about 5 received placebo; per-sample allocation not given. Samples analyzed were those drawn on day 63 after the first vaccine or placebo injection. An adult of 18-55 years in Boston served as donor. The receptor was isolated from a person between 18 and 65 years old who received the Ad26.COV2.S COVID-19 vaccine or a placebo. The input for sequencing was peripheral blood, taken in a trial of Ad26.COV2.S vaccine versus placebo. The rearrangement joins TRBV5-1 to TRBJ2-1; the D is unclear. CDR3 in amino acids: CASSLGGNEQFF. The CDR3 nucleotides are TGCGCCAGCAGCTTGGGTGGGAATGAGCAGTTCTTC.